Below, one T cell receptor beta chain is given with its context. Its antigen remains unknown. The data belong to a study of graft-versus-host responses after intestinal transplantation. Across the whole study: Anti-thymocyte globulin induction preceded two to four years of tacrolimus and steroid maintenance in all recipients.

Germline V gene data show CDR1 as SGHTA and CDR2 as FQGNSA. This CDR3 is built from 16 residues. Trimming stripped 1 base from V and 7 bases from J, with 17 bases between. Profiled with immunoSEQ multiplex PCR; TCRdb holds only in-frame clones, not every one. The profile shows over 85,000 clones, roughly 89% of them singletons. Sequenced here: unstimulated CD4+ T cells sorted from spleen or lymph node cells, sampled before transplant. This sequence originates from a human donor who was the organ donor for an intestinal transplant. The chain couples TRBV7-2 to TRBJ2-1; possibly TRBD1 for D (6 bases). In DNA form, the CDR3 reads TGTGCCAGCAGCTTAGTGGGGGCAGGGATGTTGAATGAGCAGTTCTTC. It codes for CASSLVGAGMLNEQFF. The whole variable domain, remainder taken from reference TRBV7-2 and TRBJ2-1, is GAGVSQSPSNKVTEKGKDVELRCDPISGHTALYWYRQSLGQGLEFLIYFQGNSAPDKSGLPSDRFSAERTGGSVSTLTIQRTQQEDSAVYLCASSLVGAGMLNEQFFGPGTRLTVL.